The next 5 T cell receptor beta chains were all read from a single sample in a study of T cell responses to AZD1222 COVID-19 vaccine. Data came from immunoSEQ multiplex PCR; TCRdb stores just in-frame clones and leaves some out. The sample records over 110,000 clones, more than 85% being singletons. Source: peripheral blood, taken on day 0 of AZD1222 vaccination. These TCRs come from an adult in good health.

V and J are TRBV14 and TRBJ1-2; tentatively, D is TRBD1 (6 bases). V was shortened by 6 bases and J by 5 bases, with 10 bases between the two germline ends. Germline CDR1 SGHDN, CDR2 FVKESK. The CDR3 contains 12 residues. CDR3 DNA: TGTGCCAGCAGTCCAGGGGCATATGGCTACACCTTC. It codes for CASSPGAYGYTF.

The J gene is TRBJ1-1, the V gene TRBV18; 10 nucleotides match TRBD1. The CDR3 totals 16 residues. The V gene's germline CDR1 is KGHSH and CDR2 LQKENI. V dropped 3 bases and J dropped 1; count of bases not matched to a gene: 5. CDR3 loop: CASSPVGQGKNTEAFF. In nucleotides, the CDR3 is TGTGCCAGCTCACCCGTGGGACAGGGGAAGAACACTGAAGCTTTCTTT.

V is TRBV28 and J is TRBJ2-6; D gene uncertain. Germline-derived CDR1 and CDR2 are MDHEN and SYDVKM. The CDR3 consists of 14 residues. Trimming removed 3 bases from V and 1 base from J, with 4 bases in between. CDR3 nucleotide sequence: TGTGCCAGCAGTTTCCGGTCTGGGGCCAACGTCCTGACTTTC. Its protein product is CASSFRSGANVLTF.

V usage is TRBV6-5 and J usage is TRBJ2-6, with D tentatively TRBD1 or TRBD2 (5 bases each). The V gene lost 10 bases and the J gene lost 2 bases, with 12 bases spanning the gap. This CDR3 is 14 amino acids long. Per the germline V gene, CDR1 is MNHEY and CDR2 is SVGAGI. CDR3 nucleotide sequence: TGTGCCACCGCCAGAGGGGCTGGGGCCAACGTCCTGACTTTC. Its protein product is CATARGAGANVLTF.

This chain uses TRBV23-1 with TRBJ1-2; 8 bases fit TRBD1. TRBV23-1 is flagged as an ORF with uncertain function. This CDR3 comprises 15 residues. Trimming took 2 bases from V and 0 from J; bases not matched to a gene: 2. In DNA, the CDR3 is TGCGCCAGCAGTCAACAGGGGGCCCCTAACTATGGCTACACCTTC. Translation: CASSQQGAPNYGYTF.